This T cell receptor (beta chain) was sequenced for a study of CD4 T cells in relation to SARS-CoV-2 and coronaviruses (dated by TCRdb to about 2021). With respect to the entire study: The ViraFEST assay cultured PBMCs with antigen for under 13 days, then sequenced TCR beta CDR3s to find antigen-specific clonal expansions. An HIV-1 Nef peptide pool or a no-peptide culture served as the negative reference condition. For other donors in the study, expansion assays were sequenced with a different, Illumina-based TCR-beta assay. At the level of individual TCR clonotypes, the study evaluated whether memory CD4+ T cells crossreact between the spike proteins of SARS-CoV-2 and those of common cold coronaviruses. Samples from a few pre-COVID donors and the naive versus memory experiments were sequenced with the Adaptive Biotechnologies TCR-sequencing kit; other data were Illumina-based. Shared crossreactive spike epitopes were mapped to their HLA restriction using patient-derived lymphoblastoid cell lines.

Beyond this particular receptor, the publication reports: Crossreactivity analysis was centred on spike protein, so crossreactivity against other viral proteins was not assessed. No donor contributed both pre-pandemic and post-infection samples, which limited tracing the source of pre-existing responses. Compared with monoreactive clones, crossreactive clones had significantly weaker SARS-CoV-2-driven expansion, a result consistent with antigenic imprinting. Memory CD4+ clonotypes crossrecognizing SARS-CoV-2 and at least one common cold coronavirus spike were found in 55% to 75% of donors. The study was limited by small numbers of patients and tested TCRs.

CD4+ T cells from unexposed donors were collected before the COVID-19 pandemic (2011-2018). After 10 days of culture, CD4+ T cells were isolated with the EasySep CD4+ T cell isolation kit. As cell numbers permitted, CD4+ T cells from unexposed donors were tested for reactivity to SARS-CoV-2 S and N and to four common cold coronavirus spike pools. About 1.8 million PBMCs per well were cultured in IMDM with around 5% human AB serum and approximately 9.5 IU/ml IL-2. Half of the culture medium was replaced with fresh IL-2-containing medium on days 3 and 7. Triplicate replicate wells were generally used for each peptide culture condition. The leukapheresis product used for the unexposed donors was purchased from a commercial source. Ficoll-Paque PLUS gradient centrifugation was used to isolate PBMCs from either whole blood or leukapheresis product. The PBMCs went either fresh into the expansion assay or into cryopreservation at -140 degrees C. The QIAamp Micro DNA Kit was used to extract genomic DNA from the CD4+ T cells.

The CDR3 numbers 13 residues from cysteine through phenylalanine. Only CDR3 DNA remains: 39 bases, in frame from the first base. CDR1 is given as LNHDA and CDR2 as SQIVND, both from the germline V gene (reference sequence). The germline V end is reduced by 7 bases and the J end by 4 bases; junction bases left unmatched: 5. Library preparation used the immunoSEQ multiplex PCR assay. The study's own analysis went as follows. During preprocessing, nonproductive sequences were discarded, as were any CDR3s that did not begin with C, did not end with F or W, or were shorter than 7 amino acids. Antigen-specific clonotypes were called with the MANAFEST web app on the basis of expansion relative to the reference and to other culture wells. A clone was considered positive if the clone showed significant expansion compared with the reference culture in 2 of 3 replicate wells at an FDR below 0.05. For a clone to be considered positive, significant expansion relative to all other tandem wells and an odds ratio above 5 were also required. CDR3 homology was measured as pairwise Levenshtein distance, computed with the stringdist R package after trimming three terminal residues from each end. TCRdb re-hosts the immuneACCESS table, in-frame sequences only. Its copies lack some clones; in the studies checked, an unresolved V gene accounts for under half of them, and the cause for the rest is not known. The V and J calls and clone size are taken from that table; D and trimming were inferred from the DNA. The sample profile shows roughly 20,000 clones; more than 65% of them were found once. The top ten clones comprise 20% to 25% of the sample.

About this clone itself: The specificity of this receptor is unknown. No base quality information exists; no much larger clone differs at one position.

The sequence was obtained from a human donor in good health. The receptor chain draws on TRBV19 and TRBJ1-2; 8 junctional bases match TRBD1. Sample: CD4+ T cells from PBMCs, cultured in vitro. The CDR3 corresponds to CASTYDRGYGYTF. The DNA sequence reads TGTGCCAGTACGTACGACAGGGGCTATGGCTACACCTTC.